The 14 T cell receptor beta chains reported below all come from one sample, sequenced in a study of molecular identifiers for immune sequencing clone quantification. Using its own MiXCR run on the PCR reads, TCRdb lists one record per CDR3 protein. The sample lists around 40,000 distinct CDR3 sequences, about 19% seen once, with less than 1.2% in the top ten. The sequenced material came from naive CD8+ T cells from blood, with Jurkat cell RNA spiked in. Subset denoted: FACS-sorted CD8+CD4-CCR7+CD45RA+ naive T cells. The origin of the receptors is a human donor in good health. Some libraries in this study had Jurkat cell RNA spiked in.

This clonotype has ten or more counts. V gene TRBV30 combines with J gene TRBJ2-3; the match to TRBD1 covers 9 bases. The germline V gene encodes CDR1 GTSNPN and CDR2 SVGIG (reference sequence). This CDR3 has 15 amino acids. Unmatched junction bases numbered 6, after V lost 0 bases and J lost 5 bases. DNA of the CDR3: TGTGCCTGGAGTGTAAAGGGACAGGGTGAAGATACGCAGTATTTT. Translation: CAWSVKGQGEDTQYF. Complete variable domain (other parts from reference TRBV30 and TRBJ2-3): SQTIHQWPATLVQPVGSPLSLECTVEGTSNPNLYWYRQAAGRGLQLLFYSVGIGQISSEVPQNLSASRPQDRQFILSSKKLLLSDSGFYLCAWSVKGQGEDTQYFGPGTRLTVL.

This clonotype has ten or more counts. The chain combines TRBV7-8 with TRBJ2-6; 11 nucleotides line up with TRBD1. Germline CDR1 is SGHVS and CDR2 is FQNEAQ. CDR3 length equals 19 residues. With V trimmed by 5 bases and J by 2 bases, 11 bases remained unmatched. The CDR3 DNA follows: TGTGCCAGCAGCCCCTACGTGGACAGGGGGCTCCCTGGGGCCAACGTCCTGACTTTC. This encodes CASSPYVDRGLPGANVLTF.

This clonotype was counted many times. The rearrangement links TRBV6-5 to TRBJ1-1; maybe TRBD1 (5 bases). Trimming took 8 bases from V and 2 from J, leaving 18 bases between them. In germline, CDR1 is MNHEY, CDR2 SVGAGI. The CDR3 runs 15 residues. The CDR3 is CASGRSGPDNTEAFF. The CDR3 DNA is TGTGCCAGCGGCCGATCGGGACCCGATAACACTGAAGCTTTCTTT.

This clonotype was observed many times. In DNA form, the CDR3 reads TGCGCCAGCAGCCCAAGCGGGGGTAGCACAGATACGCAGTATTTT. Its protein is CASSPSGGSTDTQYF. The rearrangement joins TRBV4-1 to TRBJ2-3; TRBD2 aligns across 8 bases. CDR1 is MGHRA, CDR2 YSYEKL, per germline. The trim removed 4 bases at V and 0 bases at J, leaving 3 bases unmatched. This CDR3 comprises 15 residues.

This clonotype appeared many times. The rearrangement joins TRBV13 to TRBJ2-7; D remains ambiguous. This CDR3 contains 13 residues. The germline V gene encodes CDR1 PRHDT and CDR2 FYEKMQ (reference sequence). With 0 bases removed from V and 4 bases from J, the gap between germline ends came to 7 bases. The CDR3 here is CASSLGRLYEQYF. CDR3 DNA sequence: TGTGCCAGCAGCTTAGGCAGACTGTACGAGCAGTACTTC.

Ten or more counts support this clonotype. This chain joins TRBV10-3 and TRBJ2-1, with 7 bases aligning to TRBD2. The CDR3 runs 17 residues. After removal of 3 bases from V and 0 bases from J, the junction contained 8 bases not matched to a gene. Germline CDR1 is ENHRY and CDR2 is SYGVKD. Here the CDR3 reads CAISDPSGAISYNEQFF. The CDR3 DNA reads TGTGCCATCAGTGACCCCAGCGGGGCAATCTCCTACAATGAGCAGTTCTTC.

This clonotype was seen ten or more times. The chain is built from TRBV5-1 and TRBJ2-3; the D is unclear. Germline V lookup: CDR1 SGHRS, CDR2 YFSETQ. There are 13 residues in the CDR3. The germline V and J ends were trimmed by 0 bases and 4 bases, with 6 bases remaining between them. Here the CDR3 reads CASSLAGADTQYF. As DNA, the CDR3 is TGCGCCAGCAGCTTGGCCGGCGCAGATACGCAGTATTTT. Filled out from reference TRBV5-1 and TRBJ2-3, the complete variable domain reads KAGVTQTPRYLIKTRGQQVTLSCSPISGHRSVSWYQQTPGQGLQFLFEYFSETQRNKGNFPGRFSGRQFSNSRSEMNVSTLELGDSALYLCASSLAGADTQYFGPGTRLTVL.

This clonotype was observed at least ten times. The V gene is TRBV29-1, the J gene TRBJ2-3; weak D call: TRBD2 (6 bases). With 4 bases removed from V and 2 bases from J, the gap between germline ends came to 16 bases. Per germline, CDR1 SQVTM and CDR2 ANQGSEA. The CDR3 is made up of 15 amino acids. CDR3 sequence (DNA): TGCAGCGTTGGGGAGGACCCTTTCTCCACAGATACGCAGTATTTT. As protein: CSVGEDPFSTDTQYF.

The chain links TRBV6-2 or TRBV6-3 to TRBJ1-1; TRBD1 is a possible D gene (5 bases). Germline values: CDR1 MNHEY, CDR2 SVGEGT. The length of the CDR3 is 15 residues. Trimming took 11 bases from V and 4 from J, leaving 23 bases between them. CDR3 loop: CASLGDGDLVTEAFF. As DNA, the CDR3 is TGTGCCTCTTTGGGGGACGGGGATTTGGTCACTGAAGCTTTCTTT.

Notes on this clonotype: A read error may be the cause here, since a much bigger clone is one base away. This chain joins TRBV6-2 or TRBV6-3 and TRBJ2-7; D possibly matches TRBD1 or TRBD2 (5 bases each). The CDR3 totals 13 residues. Germline V gene sequence: CDR1 MNHEY, CDR2 SVGEGT. The CDR3 region is CASGYGTSYEQYF. The CDR3 DNA sequence: TGTGCCAGCGGTTACGGGACCTCCTACGAGCAGTACTTC.

This clonotype was recorded many times. CDR3 loop: CASSSIGGQEAFF. For the CDR3, the DNA is TGTGCCAGCAGCAGCATAGGGGGGCAGGAAGCTTTCTTT. The chain couples TRBV7-9 to TRBJ1-1; D may be TRBD1 (6 bases). This CDR3 contains 13 residues. The germline gives CDR1 SEHNR, CDR2 FQNEAQ (reference sequence). V was clipped by 5 bases and J by 8 bases, with 15 bases between them.

This clonotype was detected ten times or more. The chain uses TRBV25-1 and TRBJ2-7; D possibly corresponds to TRBD2 (6 bases). Trimming cost V 6 bases and J 3 bases, with 9 bases left between them. The CDR3 has 12 residues. CDR1 and CDR2 (germline): MGHDK, SYGVNS. The CDR3 is CASRTEGYEQYF. In nucleotides, the CDR3 is TGTGCCAGCAGGACGGAGGGCTACGAGCAGTACTTC.

With respect to this clonotype: This CDR3 fails to terminate in the conserved phenylalanine or tryptophan, so it likely reflects a read error. V gene TRBV7-9 combines with J gene TRBJ1-6; 8 bases are shared with TRBD1. V dropped 5 bases and J dropped 9; count of bases not matched to a gene: 9. Germline V gene lookup returns CDR1 SEHNR and CDR2 FQNEAQ (reference sequence). This CDR3 is 15 amino acids long. The CDR3, as DNA: TGTGCCAGCAGCCCCGGACAGGGATCTGCTTCACCCCTCCACCTT. It encodes CASSPGQGSASPLHL.

This clonotype was observed at least ten times. The chain links TRBV3-1 to TRBJ2-4, with TRBD1 matching 7 bases. Germline V lookup: CDR1 LGHDT, CDR2 YNNKEL (reference sequence). The junction had 15 bases not matched to a gene; V was cut back by 4 bases and J by 9 bases. The CDR3 is 16 amino acids. This chain's CDR3 is CASSPLSGQALSIQYF. CDR3 DNA: TGTGCCAGCAGCCCTCTTTCTGGACAGGCATTAAGCATTCAGTACTTC.